Shown below are 8 T cell receptor beta chains from a single sample sequenced in a study of cytomegalovirus exposure and HLA in healthy donors. The PCR was carried out with 60 Vbeta primers and 13 Jbeta primers. Repertoires were generated with immunoSEQ multiplex PCR, while TCRdb's copy carries only in-frame clones and drops some. This sample has just under 150,000 clones; roughly 80% occur once, and the top ten carry less than 3.5%. The sample taken for sequencing was PBMCs. The receptors were sampled from a woman aged 25 to 39 in good health and CMV-seronegative.

The rearrangement joins TRBV9 to TRBJ2-5; 7 nucleotides align to TRBD1. With V trimmed by 3 bases and J by 5 bases, 4 bases remained unmatched. CDR1 and CDR2 from the germline V gene are SGDLS and YYNGEE. CDR3 length: 13 amino acids. The CDR3 protein is CASSEGAGETQYF. CDR3 nucleotide sequence: TGTGCCAGCAGCGAGGGGGCTGGGGAGACCCAGTACTTC.

This clone was detected once. This rearrangement joins TRBV7-3 to TRBJ2-7, with 7 nucleotides matching TRBD1. There are 13 residues in the CDR3. V gave up 4 bases and J gave up 6 bases; unmatched junction bases: 6. The germline CDR1 and CDR2 sequences are SGHTA and FQGTGA. Here the CDR3 DNA reads TGTGCCAGCAGCTCCATACAGGGGTCCGAGCAGTACTTC. Translated: CASSSIQGSEQYF.

J is TRBJ2-1 and V is TRBV2; 9 bases fit TRBD1. The V gene's germline CDR1 is SNHLY and CDR2 FYNNEI. The CDR3 is made up of 13 amino acids. V dropped 11 bases and J dropped 4; count of bases not matched to a gene: 6. CDR3 region: CACRDRVYNEQFF. The DNA of the CDR3 is TGTGCCTGCCGGGACAGGGTGTACAATGAGCAGTTCTTC. The variable domain in full, with the rest retrieved from reference TRBV2 and TRBJ2-1, is EPEVTQTPSHQVTQMGQEVILRCVPISNHLYFYWYRQILGQKVEFLVSFYNNEISEKSEIFDDQFSVERPDGSNFTLKIRSTKLEDSAMYFCACRDRVYNEQFFGPGTRLTVL.

The table lists this clone with a count of one. DNA of the CDR3: TGTGCCAGCAGCTTAGGGAGGGGGCTCACAGATACGCAGTATTTT. Its protein is CASSLGRGLTDTQYF. The gene calls are TRBV11-2 and TRBJ2-3, with D tentatively TRBD1 (7 bases). CDR3 size: 15 residues. V lost 1 base and J 2 bases, leaving 10 bases between the germline ends. Germline CDR1 SGHAT, CDR2 FQNNGV.

The chain is built from TRBV6-1 and TRBJ2-1, with D possibly being TRBD2 (5 bases). The ends were cut back, 6 bases at V and 8 bases at J, with 11 bases in the middle. There are 12 residues in the CDR3. Germline V gene sequence: CDR1 MNHNS, CDR2 SASEGT. CDR3 sequence: CASSDYVYEQFF. CDR3 nucleotides: TGTGCCAGCAGCGACTACGTCTATGAGCAGTTCTTC.

V and J are TRBV27 and TRBJ1-1, with a possible D match to TRBD1 (5 bases). The CDR3 totals 15 residues. The V end was cut by 5 bases, the J end by 3 bases, with 16 bases between. Germline assignment: CDR1 MNHEY and CDR2 SMNVEV (reference sequence). The CDR3 spells CASSPLGGEDTEAFF. The CDR3, as DNA: TGTGCCAGCAGTCCCCTGGGGGGTGAGGACACTGAAGCTTTCTTT.

This clone was picked up one time. The chain couples TRBV10-2 to TRBJ2-6; D gene ambiguous. The CDR3 is 15 amino acids. Germline values: CDR1 WSHSY, CDR2 SAAADI. Trimming shortened V by 4 bases and J by 0 bases, and 7 bases separated the two germline ends. The CDR3 loop is CASSALASGANVLTF. CDR3 bases: TGCGCCAGCAGTGCACTCGCCTCTGGGGCCAACGTCCTGACTTTC.

This chain links TRBV5-4 with TRBJ2-3, with D tentatively TRBD2 (5 bases). V lost 2 bases to trimming and J lost 4 bases, with 23 bases between them. The germline CDR1 and CDR2 sequences are SGHNT and YYREEE (reference sequence). The CDR3 runs 18 residues. The CDR3 DNA reads TGTGCCAGCAGCTTTAGGCCAACTAGGACGATGAGACCAGATACGCAGTATTTT. It is translated as CASSFRPTRTMRPDTQYF.